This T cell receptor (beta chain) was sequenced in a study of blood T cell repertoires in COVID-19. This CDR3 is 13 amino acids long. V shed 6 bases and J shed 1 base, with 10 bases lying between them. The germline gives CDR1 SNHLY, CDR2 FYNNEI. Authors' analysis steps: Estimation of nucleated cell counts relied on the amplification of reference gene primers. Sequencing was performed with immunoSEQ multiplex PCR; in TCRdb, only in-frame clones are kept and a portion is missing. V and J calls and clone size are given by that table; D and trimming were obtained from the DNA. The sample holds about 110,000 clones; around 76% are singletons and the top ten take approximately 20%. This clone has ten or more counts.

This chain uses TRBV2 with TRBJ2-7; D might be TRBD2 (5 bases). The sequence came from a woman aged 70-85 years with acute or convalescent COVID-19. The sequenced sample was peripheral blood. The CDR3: CASRGDISYEQYF. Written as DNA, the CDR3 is TGTGCCAGCAGGGGAGACATATCCTACGAGCAGTACTTC.